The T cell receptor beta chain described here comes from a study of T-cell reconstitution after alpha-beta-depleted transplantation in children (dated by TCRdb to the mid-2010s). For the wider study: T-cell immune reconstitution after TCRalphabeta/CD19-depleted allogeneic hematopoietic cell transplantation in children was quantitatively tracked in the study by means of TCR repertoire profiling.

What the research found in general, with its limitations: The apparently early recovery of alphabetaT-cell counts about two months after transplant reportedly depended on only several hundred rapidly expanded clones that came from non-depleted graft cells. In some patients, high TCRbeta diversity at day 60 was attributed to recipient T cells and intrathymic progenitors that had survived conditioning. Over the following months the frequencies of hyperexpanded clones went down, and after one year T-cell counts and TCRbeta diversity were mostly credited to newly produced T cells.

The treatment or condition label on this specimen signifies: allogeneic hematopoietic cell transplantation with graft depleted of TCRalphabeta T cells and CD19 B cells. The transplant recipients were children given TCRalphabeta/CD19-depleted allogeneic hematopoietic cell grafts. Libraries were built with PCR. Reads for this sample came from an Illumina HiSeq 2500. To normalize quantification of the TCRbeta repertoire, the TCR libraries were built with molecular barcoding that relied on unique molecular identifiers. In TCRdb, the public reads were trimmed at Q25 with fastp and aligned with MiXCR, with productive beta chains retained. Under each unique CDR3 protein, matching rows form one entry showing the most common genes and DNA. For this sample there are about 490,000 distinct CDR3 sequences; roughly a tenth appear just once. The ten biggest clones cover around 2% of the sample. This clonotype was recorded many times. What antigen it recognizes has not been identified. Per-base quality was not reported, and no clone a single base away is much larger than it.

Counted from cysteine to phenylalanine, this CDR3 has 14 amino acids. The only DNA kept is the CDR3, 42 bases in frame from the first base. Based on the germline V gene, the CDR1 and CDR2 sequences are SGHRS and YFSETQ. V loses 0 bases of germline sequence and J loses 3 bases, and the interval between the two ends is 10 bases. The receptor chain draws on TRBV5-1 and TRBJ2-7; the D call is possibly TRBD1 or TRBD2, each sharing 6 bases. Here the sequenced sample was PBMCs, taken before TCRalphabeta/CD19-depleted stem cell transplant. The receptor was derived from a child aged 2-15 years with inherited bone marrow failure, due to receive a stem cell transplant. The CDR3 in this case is CASSLEGEVYEQYF. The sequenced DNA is TGCGCCAGCAGCTTGGAGGGGGAGGTCTACGAGCAGTACTTC. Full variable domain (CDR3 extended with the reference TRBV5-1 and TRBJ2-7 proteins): KAGVTQTPRYLIKTRGQQVTLSCSPISGHRSVSWYQQTPGQGLQFLFEYFSETQRNKGNFPGRFSGRQFSNSRSEMNVSTLELGDSALYLCASSLEGEVYEQYFGPGTRLTVT.